This TCR beta chain was retrieved from a study of shared clonotypes between healthy human individuals. CDR3 length: 15 amino acids. CDR1 and CDR2 (germline): SNHLY, FYNNEI. Deletions cut 7 bases from V and 2 bases from J, with 16 bases between. A few counts support this clone. Samples underwent the assay at deep level. Replicate PCRs for sorted subsets used approximately 220 ng DNA; this equaled about 30,000 T cell genomes. Repertoires were generated with immunoSEQ multiplex PCR, while TCRdb's copy carries only in-frame clones and drops some. The sample has 550,000 to 850,000 clones, 74% seen once. The chain joins TRBV2 to TRBJ2-3; possibly TRBD1 or TRBD2 for D (5 bases each). The source of this sequence is a woman in her thirties in good health. What was sequenced was memory CD4+ T cells sorted from blood. Sample subset: CD45RA-negative fraction. CDR3 sequence: CASTGPDPYTDTQYF. The DNA for the CDR3 is TGTGCCAGCACGGGACCCGACCCCTACACAGATACGCAGTATTTT. Full variable domain (remainder filled in from reference TRBV2 and TRBJ2-3): EPEVTQTPSHQVTQMGQEVILRCVPISNHLYFYWYRQILGQKVEFLVSFYNNEISEKSEIFDDQFSVERPDGSNFTLKIRSTKLEDSAMYFCASTGPDPYTDTQYFGPGTRLTVL.